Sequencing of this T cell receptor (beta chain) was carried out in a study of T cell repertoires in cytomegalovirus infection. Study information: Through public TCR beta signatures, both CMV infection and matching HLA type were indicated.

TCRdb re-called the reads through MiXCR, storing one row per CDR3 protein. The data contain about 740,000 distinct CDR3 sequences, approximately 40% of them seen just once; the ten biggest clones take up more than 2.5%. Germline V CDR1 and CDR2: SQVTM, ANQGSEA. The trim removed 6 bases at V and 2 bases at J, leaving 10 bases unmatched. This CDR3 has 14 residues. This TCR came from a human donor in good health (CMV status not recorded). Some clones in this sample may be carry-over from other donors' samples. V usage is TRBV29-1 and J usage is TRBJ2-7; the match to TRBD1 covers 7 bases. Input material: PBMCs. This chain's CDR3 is CSVKGGTPAYEQYF. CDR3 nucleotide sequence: TGCAGCGTGAAAGGGGGCACTCCCGCCTACGAGCAGTACTTC.